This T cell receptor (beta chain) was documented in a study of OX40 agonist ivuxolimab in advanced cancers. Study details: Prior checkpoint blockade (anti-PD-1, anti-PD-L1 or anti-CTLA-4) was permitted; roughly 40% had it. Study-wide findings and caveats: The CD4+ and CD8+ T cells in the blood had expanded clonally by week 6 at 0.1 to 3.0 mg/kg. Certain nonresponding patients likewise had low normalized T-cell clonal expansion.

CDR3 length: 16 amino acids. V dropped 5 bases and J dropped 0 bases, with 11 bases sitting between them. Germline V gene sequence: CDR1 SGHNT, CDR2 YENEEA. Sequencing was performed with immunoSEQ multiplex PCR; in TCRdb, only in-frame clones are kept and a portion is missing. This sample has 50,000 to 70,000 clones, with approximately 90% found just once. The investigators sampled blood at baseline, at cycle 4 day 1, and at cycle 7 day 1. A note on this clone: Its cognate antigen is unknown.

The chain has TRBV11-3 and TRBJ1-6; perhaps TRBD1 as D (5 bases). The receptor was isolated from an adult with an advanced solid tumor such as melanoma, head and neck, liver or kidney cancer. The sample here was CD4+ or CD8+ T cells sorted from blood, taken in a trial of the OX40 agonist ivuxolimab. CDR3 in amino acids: CASSPAGSSYNSPLHF. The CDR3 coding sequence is TGTGCCAGCAGCCCGGCAGGGAGCTCCTATAATTCACCCCTCCACTTT. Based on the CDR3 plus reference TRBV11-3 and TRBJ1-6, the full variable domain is EAGVVQSPRYKIIEKKQPVAFWCNPISGHNTLYWYLQNLGQGPELLIRYENEEAVDDSQLPKDRFSAERLKGVDSTLKIQPAELGDSAVYLCASSPAGSSYNSPLHFGNGTRLTVT.